Presented here are 31 T cell receptor beta chains from one specimen sequenced in a study of blood T cell repertoires in COVID-19. Repertoires were generated with immunoSEQ multiplex PCR, while TCRdb's copy carries only in-frame clones and drops some. Among 150,000 to 200,000 clones listed, roughly four fifths were seen once. Sequencing was done on a sample of PBMCs or T cells enriched from blood (not recorded which). These receptors were obtained from a man in his fifties who had recovered from COVID-19.

V usage is TRBV5-1 and J usage is TRBJ1-4, with no clear D. The CDR3 covers 15 residues. Between the trimmed V and J ends, which lost 0 bases and 6 bases, there was a span of 12 bases. Germline lookup yields CDR1 SGHRS and CDR2 YFSETQ. The CDR3 spells CASSLESLPYEKLFF. The CDR3 DNA reads TGCGCCAGCAGCTTGGAGAGCCTACCTTATGAAAAACTGTTTTTT.

CDR3 DNA: TGTGCCAGCAGCCCCAGGCCGGACTCCTACGAGCAGTACTTC. Its translation is CASSPRPDSYEQYF. The rearrangement joins TRBV3-1 (or the pseudogene TRBV3-2) to TRBJ2-7, with no clear D. With 4 bases removed from V and 0 bases from J, the gap between germline ends came to 10 bases. From germline, CDR1 is LGHDT and CDR2 YNNKEL (reference sequence). This CDR3 region has 14 residues.

This clone was detected once. This sequence joins TRBV29-1 and TRBJ1-2, with TRBD1 matching over 9 bases. The CDR3 is made up of 13 amino acids. Germline trimming cut 6 bases from V and 6 bases from J; bases unmatched to any gene: 8. Per germline, CDR1 SQVTM and CDR2 ANQGSEA. This CDR3 reads CSVDRDRVHGYTF. The CDR3, as DNA: TGCAGCGTCGACCGGGACAGGGTGCATGGCTACACCTTC.

This rearrangement joins TRBV7-9 to TRBJ2-7; 9 bases are a match to TRBD1. V shed 5 bases, J shed 5 bases, and the junction held 13 bases outside the gene matches. The CDR3 runs to 16 residues. Looked up from germline, CDR1 is SEHNR and CDR2 is FQNEAQ (reference sequence). The CDR3 reads CASSTSAGTGINEQYF. The CDR3 DNA sequence: TGTGCCAGCAGCACTAGTGCCGGGACAGGGATAAACGAGCAGTACTTC.

The chain joins TRBV7-9 to TRBJ2-2; D possibly corresponds to TRBD1 (6 bases). CDR1 is SEHNR, CDR2 FQNEAQ, per germline (reference sequence). V lost 2 bases and J 5 bases, leaving 6 bases between the germline ends. The CDR3 loop spans 13 amino acids. CDR3 residues: CASSLRGTGELFF. CDR3 DNA: TGTGCCAGCAGCTTAAGGGGGACCGGGGAGCTGTTTTTT.

The rearrangement joins TRBV19 to TRBJ1-4, with 8 bases that match TRBD1. Germline trimming cut 7 bases from V and 3 bases from J; bases unmatched to any gene: 7. The CDR3 is 15 residues long. Germline V lookup: CDR1 LNHDA, CDR2 SQIVND (reference sequence). CDR3 coding DNA: TGTGCCAGTACCGAGACAGGGGTGGCTAATGAAAAACTGTTTTTT. This sequence encodes CASTETGVANEKLFF.

This chain links TRBV29-1 with TRBJ1-1, with D perhaps TRBD1 (5 bases). CDR3 length equals 13 residues. The germline V and J ends were trimmed by 4 bases and 8 bases, with 17 bases remaining between them. Germline loops: CDR1 SQVTM, CDR2 ANQGSEA. CDR3 amino acids: CSVAGVRQQEAFF. The CDR3 DNA sequence: TGCAGCGTTGCGGGGGTCAGACAGCAAGAAGCTTTCTTT.

V and J are TRBV11-2 and TRBJ2-5; the D is unclear. Trimming pared 5 bases from V and 2 bases from J, leaving 3 bases between. Looked up from germline, CDR1 is SGHAT and CDR2 is FQNNGV. CDR3 length: 11 amino acids. CDR3 DNA: TGTGCCAGCAGCCCGCAAGAGACCCAGTACTTC. This sequence encodes CASSPQETQYF.

V is TRBV28 and J is TRBJ2-7; TRBD2 matches at 8 bases. CDR3 length: 14 amino acids. With 4 bases clipped from V and 2 bases from J, the junction kept 4 bases outside the gene matches. In germline, CDR1 is MDHEN, CDR2 SYDVKM. CDR3 loop: CASSSGTRPYEQYF. For the CDR3, the DNA is TGTGCCAGCAGTTCCGGGACTAGACCCTACGAGCAGTACTTC.

V usage is TRBV6-1 and J usage is TRBJ1-5, with 7 bases aligning to TRBD1. With 3 bases clipped from V and 3 bases from J, the junction kept 8 bases outside the gene matches. CDR1 is MNHNS, CDR2 SASEGT, per germline. The CDR3 is made up of 16 amino acids. CDR3: CASSEGGDRDNQPQHF. CDR3 sequence (DNA): TGTGCCAGCAGTGAGGGGGGTGACAGGGACAATCAGCCCCAGCATTTT.

In this sample, this clone turned up a few times. The V and J genes are TRBV3-1 (or the pseudogene TRBV3-2) and TRBJ1-5; possibly TRBD1 for D (6 bases). Trimming removed 4 bases at V and 7 bases at J, with 17 bases between. The CDR3 spans 15 residues. Germline CDR1 and CDR2: LGHDT and YNNKEL (reference sequence). The CDR3 reads CASSLGLRGIQPQHF. CDR3 DNA sequence: TGTGCCAGCAGCCTGGGGTTGAGGGGGATACAGCCCCAGCATTTT.

The rearrangement joins TRBV3-1 (or the pseudogene TRBV3-2) to TRBJ1-5; D is possibly TRBD1 (6 bases). Trimming left V 4 bases short and J 11 bases short, with 15 bases between. The CDR3 is 13 amino acids. Germline-derived CDR1 and CDR2 are LGHDT and YNNKEL (reference sequence). As DNA, the CDR3 is TGTGCCAGCAGCCGGACAGAAGAATCAGCCCAGCATTTT. Its protein is CASSRTEESAQHF.

The rearrangement uses TRBV7-8 and TRBJ1-5, with a tentative D call TRBD1 (6 bases). The CDR3 totals 16 residues. Trimming cost V 5 bases and J 6 bases, with 20 bases left between them. Germline V CDR1 and CDR2: SGHVS, FQNEAQ. The DNA of the CDR3 is TGTGCCAGCAGCCCATTCCAAGGGGACACCGTTCAGCCCCAGCATTTT. Translating it yields CASSPFQGDTVQPQHF.

The rearrangement joins TRBV5-4 to TRBJ1-3, with no clear D. Trimming took off 0 bases at V and 0 bases at J, with 10 bases between the two ends. This CDR3 has 16 residues. Germline values: CDR1 SGHNT, CDR2 YYREEE (reference sequence). CDR3 nucleotide sequence: TGTGCCAGCAGCTTGGTGGGGAGAAACTCTGGAAACACCATATATTTT. Amino acid sequence: CASSLVGRNSGNTIYF.

V usage is TRBV18 and J usage is TRBJ2-7; D not resolved. The CDR3 length is 13 residues. Germline V lookup: CDR1 KGHSH, CDR2 LQKENI. The germline V and J ends were trimmed by 1 base and 6 bases, with 10 bases remaining between them. The CDR3, as DNA: TGTGCCAGCTCACCACTAGGCAGAGGCGAGCAGTACTTC. The encoded protein is CASSPLGRGEQYF.

Here the CDR3 DNA reads TGTGCCAGCAGTGAGATAAACATAGCGGGGGGCACCGGGGAGCTGTTTTTT. Protein sequence: CASSEINIAGGTGELFF. This chain connects TRBV2 to TRBJ2-2; 10 bases align to TRBD2. The CDR3 has 17 amino acids. The junction had 8 bases not matched to a gene; V was cut back by 3 bases and J by 4 bases. From germline, CDR1 is SNHLY and CDR2 FYNNEI.

The genes are TRBV4-1 and TRBJ1-2, with a possible D match to TRBD1 (6 bases). The germline V gene encodes CDR1 MGHRA and CDR2 YSYEKL. The length of the CDR3 is 14 residues. Trimming cost V 1 base and J 8 bases, with 14 bases left between them. In DNA, the CDR3 is TGCGCCAGCAGCCAAGGGGGGCAGGGACGCGGCTACACCTTC. Amino acid sequence: CASSQGGQGRGYTF.

The gene calls are TRBV20-1 and TRBJ2-2; 8 nucleotides agree with TRBD2. Per the germline V gene, CDR1 is DFQATT and CDR2 is SNEGSKA (reference sequence). CDR3 length: 15 residues. Trimming at V came to 3 bases and at J to 5 bases, leaving 8 bases not matched to a gene. CDR3 sequence reads: CSASFGRASTGELFF. CDR3 sequence (DNA): TGCAGTGCTAGTTTCGGGAGGGCAAGTACCGGGGAGCTGTTTTTT.

The rearrangement joins TRBV5-4 to TRBJ1-5, with 8 nucleotides matching TRBD1. V trimming: 5 bases; J trimming: 7 bases; junction bases outside the gene matches: 8. Germline lookup yields CDR1 SGHNT and CDR2 YYREEE (reference sequence). The CDR3 has 14 amino acids. CDR3 nucleotide sequence: TGTGCCAGCAGTTCTGGACAGGGCGAACAGCCCCAGCATTTT. It translates to CASSSGQGEQPQHF.

This clone was found once. The chain is built from TRBV21-1 and TRBJ1-6. TRBV21-1 is a listed pseudogene. The CDR3 runs 18 residues. The CDR3 DNA reads as TGTGCCAGCAGGTCTGAGGGAGGGCAGTCGAAGAATAATTCACCCCTCCACTTT. Protein product: CASRSEGGQSKNNSPLHF.

The CDR3 reads CASSRSAGNSPLHF. In nucleotides, the CDR3 is TGTGCCAGCTCAAGGTCGGCGGGCAATTCACCCCTCCACTTT. The rearrangement links TRBV18 to TRBJ1-6; D ambiguous. The CDR3 runs to 14 residues. Germline CDR1 reads KGHSH; CDR2 reads LQKENI. Trimming cost V 5 bases and J 7 bases, with 12 bases left between them.

CDR3 residues: CASSFPDRRLTDTQYF. The CDR3 bases are TGTGCCAGCAGTTTCCCTGACAGGAGATTAACAGATACGCAGTATTTT. The chain uses TRBV28 and TRBJ2-3, with TRBD1 as a possible D gene (6 bases). The germline V and J ends were trimmed by 3 bases and 3 bases, with 16 bases remaining between them. The CDR3 extends over 16 amino acids. Per germline, CDR1 MDHEN and CDR2 SYDVKM.

This chain uses TRBV28 with TRBJ1-4; a possible D gene is TRBD1 (5 bases). This CDR3 region has 16 residues. V dropped 5 bases and J dropped 3 bases, with 16 bases sitting between them. CDR1 is MDHEN, CDR2 SYDVKM, per germline. CDR3 in amino acids: CASSPGGDDANEKLFF. The CDR3 DNA sequence: TGTGCCAGCAGTCCGGGGGGGGACGACGCTAATGAAAAACTGTTTTTT.

The chain is built from TRBV24-1 and TRBJ2-7; possible D gene TRBD1, 5 bases. Germline assignment: CDR1 KGHDR and CDR2 SFDVKD. This CDR3 region has 13 residues. V was clipped by 4 bases and J by 7 bases, with 13 bases between them. The CDR3 region is CATSDASGREQYF. The CDR3 nucleotides are TGTGCCACCAGTGACGCATCAGGGCGAGAGCAGTACTTC.

V gene TRBV9 combines with J gene TRBJ2-4; 11 bases match TRBD2. In germline, CDR1 is SGDLS, CDR2 YYNGEE. The CDR3 has 15 amino acids. The junction had 8 bases not matched to a gene; V was cut back by 3 bases and J by 9 bases. This CDR3 reads CASSALAGGPVIQYF. The DNA for the CDR3 is TGTGCCAGCAGCGCCCTAGCGGGGGGCCCTGTCATTCAGTACTTC. Full variable domain (rest looked up from reference TRBV9 and TRBJ2-4): DSGVTQTPKHLITATGQRVTLRCSPRSGDLSVYWYQQSLDQGLQFLIQYYNGEERAKGNILERFSAQQFPDLHSELNLSSLELGDSALYFCASSALAGGPVIQYFGAGTRLSVL.

V gene TRBV19 combines with J gene TRBJ1-2; D uncertain. Deletions cut 7 bases from V and 1 base from J, with 10 bases between. In germline, CDR1 is LNHDA, CDR2 SQIVND (reference sequence). CDR3 length: 13 amino acids. The CDR3 nucleotides are TGTGCCAGTACCGTGGCAGGTAACTATGGCTACACCTTC. It codes for CASTVAGNYGYTF.

This CDR3 reads CASSPGGPGNEQFF. The CDR3 DNA reads as TGTGCCAGCAGCCCGGGAGGGCCGGGCAATGAGCAGTTCTTC. This sequence joins TRBV11-2 and TRBJ2-1; 8 nucleotides agree with TRBD2. V was pared by 5 bases and J by 6 bases, with 6 bases of the junction left unmatched. Germline V gene sequence: CDR1 SGHAT, CDR2 FQNNGV. This CDR3 has 14 amino acids. The entire variable domain, with the rest obtained from reference TRBV11-2 and TRBJ2-1, is as follows: EAGVAQSPRYKIIEKRQSVAFWCNPISGHATLYWYQQILGQGPKLLIQFQNNGVVDDSQLPKDRFSAERLKGVDSTLKIQPAKLEDSAVYLCASSPGGPGNEQFFGPGTRLTVL.

J is TRBJ1-5 and V is TRBV28; 7 bases match TRBD1. Germline CDR1 reads MDHEN; CDR2 reads SYDVKM. The CDR3 covers 16 residues. Trimming removed 6 bases from V and 5 bases from J; junction bases left unmatched: 13. The CDR3 nucleotides are TGTGCCAGCAGAGACTCGACAGGGAGCGTCTATCAGCCCCAGCATTTT. The encoded protein is CASRDSTGSVYQPQHF.

This chain links TRBV18 with TRBJ2-1; 9 bases align to TRBD1. CDR3 size: 13 residues. The germline gives CDR1 KGHSH, CDR2 LQKENI. J was trimmed by 8 bases and V by 7 bases; bases with no gene match: 6. The CDR3, as DNA: TGTGCCAGCTTCCCGGGACAGGGCGATGAGCAGTTCTTC. This gives the protein CASFPGQGDEQFF.

The table lists this clone with a few counts. The chain uses TRBV5-6 and TRBJ1-5; TRBD1 might be the D (5 bases). Germline V gene sequence: CDR1 SGHDT, CDR2 YYEEEE. The germline V and J ends were trimmed by 1 base and 5 bases, with 16 bases remaining between them. This CDR3 has 16 amino acids. DNA for the CDR3: TGTGCCAGCAGCTTGTGGGGGAGGCAGTATGATCAGCCCCAGCATTTT. Amino acid sequence: CASSLWGRQYDQPQHF.

The gene calls are TRBV2 and TRBJ2-7; 8 bases line up with TRBD1. CDR3 length: 15 amino acids. The germline V gene encodes CDR1 SNHLY and CDR2 FYNNEI. The V segment lost 7 bases and the J segment 5 bases; nucleotides outside the gene matches: 13. CDR3 bases: TGTGCCAGCACGGACTTCCAGGGGGCGAATGACGAGCAGTACTTC. Encoded protein: CASTDFQGANDEQYF. Using reference TRBV2 and TRBJ2-7 for the parts outside the CDR3, the full variable domain is EPEVTQTPSHQVTQMGQEVILRCVPISNHLYFYWYRQILGQKVEFLVSFYNNEISEKSEIFDDQFSVERPDGSNFTLKIRSTKLEDSAMYFCASTDFQGANDEQYFGPGTRLTVT.